One sample yielded the 26 T cell receptor beta chains listed below, sequenced in a study of cytomegalovirus exposure and HLA in healthy donors. PCR primers comprised 60 Vbeta and 13 Jbeta primers. Method: immunoSEQ multiplex PCR; TCRdb's copy keeps in-frame clones and lacks some. The sample has roughly 160,000 clones, approximately 80% seen once. Sequencing was done on a sample of PBMCs. These receptors were collected from a man between 18 and 29 years old in good health and CMV-seropositive.

The gene calls are TRBV9 and TRBJ1-6; D not resolved. CDR1 SGDLS and CDR2 YYNGEE come from the germline V gene. Trimming stripped 0 bases from V and 11 bases from J, with 9 bases between. The length of the CDR3 is 13 residues. CDR3 protein: CASSVAEFPPLHF. CDR3 coding DNA: TGTGCCAGCAGCGTAGCTGAGTTTCCACCCCTCCACTTT.

The CDR3 DNA is TGTGCCAGCAGCTTGATGACAGGGACCTATGGCTACACCTTC. Translated, it gives CASSLMTGTYGYTF. The gene calls are TRBV5-4 and TRBJ1-2, with TRBD1 matching over 7 bases. Trimming at V came to 1 base and at J to 4 bases, leaving 4 bases not matched to a gene. Germline lookup yields CDR1 SGHNT and CDR2 YYREEE (reference sequence). The CDR3 is 14 amino acids.

The CDR3 DNA reads as TGCGCCAGCAGCCTTGCCGGGGGGCAGGGTAACGAGCAGTACTTC. It specifies CASSLAGGQGNEQYF. The genes are TRBV5-1 and TRBJ2-5, with a weak D call TRBD2 (7 bases). The tail of the sequence fits TRBJ2-7 better, so the J call may be wrong. The CDR3 is 15 amino acids. Germline V lookup: CDR1 SGHRS, CDR2 YFSETQ.

The chain employs TRBV6-1 and TRBJ2-3; 10 bases are a match to TRBD2. J gave up 8 bases and V 2 bases, and 4 bases lay outside the gene matches. CDR3 length equals 14 residues. CDR1 and CDR2 (germline): MNHNS, SASEGT. CDR3 sequence: CASSELAGVGTQYF. The CDR3 region has the DNA TGTGCCAGCAGTGAACTAGCGGGAGTTGGTACGCAGTATTTT.

This chain joins TRBV2 and TRBJ1-1; perhaps TRBD1 as D (5 bases). Germline V gene sequence: CDR1 SNHLY, CDR2 FYNNEI. The CDR3 is made up of 13 amino acids. V shed 11 bases and J shed 4 bases, with 17 bases lying between them. The CDR3, as DNA: TGTGCCTTGAGTGGGGGGGTAGGCACTGAAGCTTTCTTT. Translating gives CALSGGVGTEAFF.

In its sample, this clone was seen once. This specimen includes other DNA sequences encoding the same CDR3. The chain recombines TRBV4-3 with TRBJ2-1, with a weak D call TRBD1 (5 bases). V shed 0 bases and J shed 1 base, with 7 bases lying between them. CDR3 length: 15 amino acids. Germline assignment: CDR1 LGHNA and CDR2 YSLEER. CDR3 sequence: CASSQDKGSYNEQFF. The CDR3 bases are TGCGCCAGCAGCCAAGATAAGGGGTCCTACAATGAGCAGTTCTTC.

V and J are TRBV27 and TRBJ2-3; TRBD2 matches at 9 bases. Trimming removed 1 base from V and 1 base from J; junction bases left unmatched: 21. The CDR3 length is 22 residues. Germline V CDR1 and CDR2: MNHEY, SMNVEV (reference sequence). The CDR3 DNA reads TGTGCCAGCAGTTTATACCCCTCCTGGGCGGGAGGGCTTCGGCAGGGCACAGATACGCAGTATTTT. Translating gives CASSLYPSWAGGLRQGTDTQYF.

This chain uses TRBV9 with TRBJ2-5, with no clear D. This CDR3 has 14 residues. Germline V gene data show CDR1 as SGDLS and CDR2 as YYNGEE. The ends were cut back, 0 bases at V and 4 bases at J, with 10 bases in the middle. DNA for the CDR3: TGTGCCAGCAGCGTAGGGATCAGGTCAGAGACCCAGTACTTC. Translating gives CASSVGIRSETQYF.

The V call is TRBV9, the J call TRBJ1-1, with D possibly being TRBD1 (6 bases). V was shortened by 0 bases and J by 1 base, with 10 bases between the two germline ends. Looked up from germline, CDR1 is SGDLS and CDR2 is YYNGEE. The CDR3 consists of 15 residues. CDR3 region: CASSVGGLGNTEAFF. In DNA form, the CDR3 reads TGTGCCAGCAGCGTAGGGGGGCTCGGGAACACTGAAGCTTTCTTT. Using reference TRBV9 and TRBJ1-1 for the parts outside the CDR3, the full variable domain is DSGVTQTPKHLITATGQRVTLRCSPRSGDLSVYWYQQSLDQGLQFLIQYYNGEERAKGNILERFSAQQFPDLHSELNLSSLELGDSALYFCASSVGGLGNTEAFFGQGTRLTVV.

V is TRBV5-1 and J is TRBJ2-2; no clear D gene. The CDR3 extends over 14 amino acids. CDR1 is SGHRS, CDR2 YFSETQ, per germline. V was pared by 0 bases and J by 4 bases, with 7 bases between. This CDR3 is CASSLAEPTGELFF. CDR3 sequence (DNA): TGCGCCAGCAGCTTGGCGGAGCCCACCGGGGAGCTGTTTTTT.

The rearrangement links TRBV2 to TRBJ1-1, with unresolved D. V was cut by 6 bases and J by 1 base, with 12 bases left in between. The CDR3 sequence is 14 residues long. Germline CDR1 reads SNHLY; CDR2 reads FYNNEI. The DNA for the CDR3 is TGTGCCAGCAGGGTGGAGGCCGGGAACACTGAAGCTTTCTTT. Translated: CASRVEAGNTEAFF.

The chain carries TRBV29-1 and TRBJ2-1; 8 bases align to TRBD2. CDR1 is SQVTM and CDR2 is ANQGSEA in the germline V gene. The CDR3 totals 14 residues. The V and J ends lost 5 bases and 7 bases, in that order; junction bases with no gene match: 10. Here the CDR3 DNA reads TGCAGCGTTTCCCGGGGGGGCATGGAAAATGAGCAGTTCTTC. This sequence encodes CSVSRGGMENEQFF.

This chain joins TRBV4-1 and TRBJ2-1; D uncertain. The CDR3 covers 15 residues. The V and J ends lost 0 bases and 5 bases respectively, with 11 bases between them. Per the germline V gene, CDR1 is MGHRA and CDR2 is YSYEKL. CDR3 region: CASSQDPRNDNEQFF. The DNA of the CDR3 is TGCGCCAGCAGCCAAGATCCCAGGAACGACAATGAGCAGTTCTTC.

This chain links TRBV11-1 with TRBJ2-7; 8 bases are a match to TRBD2. This CDR3 is 15 amino acids long. Germline trimming cut 6 bases from V and 2 bases from J; bases unmatched to any gene: 9. The germline V gene encodes CDR1 SGHAT and CDR2 FQDESV (reference sequence). The CDR3 here is CASSPGTSGPYEQYF. DNA for the CDR3: TGTGCCAGCAGTCCCGGGACTAGTGGTCCCTACGAGCAGTACTTC.

The genes are TRBV7-2 and TRBJ2-7; 10 bases are shared with TRBD1. V shed 5 bases, J shed 2 bases, and the junction held 15 bases outside the gene matches. Germline lookup yields CDR1 SGHTA and CDR2 FQGNSA. The CDR3 length is 18 residues. Here the CDR3 reads CASSLSLTGTGVAYEQYF. CDR3 DNA sequence: TGTGCCAGCAGCCTAAGCCTTACCGGGACAGGGGTGGCCTACGAGCAGTACTTC. Full variable domain (rest looked up from reference TRBV7-2 and TRBJ2-7): GAGVSQSPSNKVTEKGKDVELRCDPISGHTALYWYRQSLGQGLEFLIYFQGNSAPDKSGLPSDRFSAERTGGSVSTLTIQRTQQEDSAVYLCASSLSLTGTGVAYEQYFGPGTRLTVT.

This clone was seen just once. The chain has TRBV5-4 and TRBJ2-3, with 15 bases that match TRBD2. J was trimmed by 0 bases and V by 3 bases; bases with no gene match: 5. Looked up from germline, CDR1 is SGHNT and CDR2 is YYREEE (reference sequence). The CDR3 contains 18 residues. The CDR3 is CASSSGLAGGTSTDTQYF. The CDR3 DNA is TGTGCCAGCAGCTCCGGACTAGCGGGAGGGACTAGCACAGATACGCAGTATTTT. Complete variable domain (other parts from reference TRBV5-4 and TRBJ2-3): ETGVTQSPTHLIKTRGQQVTLRCSSQSGHNTVSWYQQALGQGPQFIFQYYREEENGRGNFPPRFSGLQFPNYSSELNVNALELDDSALYLCASSSGLAGGTSTDTQYFGPGTRLTVL.

CDR3 in DNA: TGTGCCAGCAGCTTAGTCCCAGGGGGTATCGGTTCACCCCTCCACTTT. Protein sequence: CASSLVPGGIGSPLHF. The V call is TRBV7-2, the J call TRBJ1-6; 7 bases fit TRBD1. Trimming took 1 base from V and 9 from J; bases not matched to a gene: 9. CDR1 and CDR2 (germline): SGHTA, FQGNSA. This CDR3 has 16 amino acids.

This clone appeared once. The chain's CDR3 is CASSMGAVKETQYF. The CDR3, as DNA: TGTGCCAGTAGTATGGGGGCAGTTAAAGAGACCCAGTACTTC. V gene TRBV19 combines with J gene TRBJ2-5; possible D gene TRBD1, 6 bases. Germline V gives CDR1 LNHDA, CDR2 SQIVND (reference sequence). V lost 3 bases, J lost 3 bases, and 11 bases lay in between. The CDR3 consists of 14 residues.

The rearrangement joins TRBV10-3 to TRBJ1-3; the match to TRBD1 covers 8 bases. With 3 bases clipped from V and 2 bases from J, the junction kept 12 bases outside the gene matches. The CDR3 consists of 18 residues. CDR1 ENHRY and CDR2 SYGVKD come from the germline V gene. CDR3 bases: TGTGCCATCAGTGACGGGACAGGCTTACTGGGACCTGGAAACACCATATATTTT. Translation: CAISDGTGLLGPGNTIYF.

The V gene is TRBV6-5, the J gene TRBJ2-7; D is unresolved. V lost 0 bases and J 0 bases, leaving 12 bases between the germline ends. CDR1 is MNHEY and CDR2 is SVGAGI in the germline V gene. The CDR3 has 16 residues. CDR3 DNA: TGTGCCAGCAGTTACTCCAACAGTCCCTTCTCCTACGAGCAGTACTTC. Its translation is CASSYSNSPFSYEQYF.

V is TRBV19 and J is TRBJ2-7; 13 bases map to TRBD2. CDR1 is LNHDA, CDR2 SQIVND, per germline (reference sequence). The CDR3 length is 17 residues. Trimming took 3 bases from V and 8 from J; bases not matched to a gene: 13. For the CDR3, the DNA is TGTGCCAGTAGTATTGGACTAGCGGGAGCGGCGCCTACGAAGCAGTACTTC. Protein product: CASSIGLAGAAPTKQYF.

The chain employs TRBV2 and TRBJ2-7; D uncertain. Germline CDR1 is SNHLY and CDR2 is FYNNEI. V gave up 7 bases and J gave up 4 bases, with 14 bases separating them. The CDR3 loop spans 13 amino acids. CDR3 protein: CASTTNKRYEQYF. CDR3 nucleotide sequence: TGTGCCAGCACCACTAATAAGAGGTACGAGCAGTACTTC.

The genes are TRBV7-9 and TRBJ2-7, with D possibly TRBD2 on 6 matching bases. CDR1 and CDR2 from the germline V gene are SEHNR and FQNEAQ (reference sequence). CDR3 size: 16 residues. V was cut by 5 bases and J by 0 bases, with 17 bases left in between. Here the CDR3 DNA reads TGTGCCAGCAGCGCGGGGATGGGGCGGCCCTCCTACGAGCAGTACTTC. This sequence encodes CASSAGMGRPSYEQYF.

This chain links TRBV7-3 with TRBJ2-1; 10 positions agree with TRBD2. V shed 5 bases and J 4 bases; nucleotides not matched to a gene: 5. CDR3 length equals 15 residues. Germline V gene data show CDR1 as SGHTA and CDR2 as FQGTGA. CDR3 coding DNA: TGTGCCAGCAGCGCCAGCGGGGGGGAGTACAATGAGCAGTTCTTC. It yields the protein CASSASGGEYNEQFF. Full variable domain (remainder filled in from reference TRBV7-3 and TRBJ2-1): GAGVSQTPSNKVTEKGKYVELRCDPISGHTALYWYRQSLGQGPEFLIYFQGTGAADDSGLPNDRFFAVRPEGSVSTLKIQRTERGDSAVYLCASSASGGEYNEQFFGPGTRLTVL.

The J gene is TRBJ2-2, the V gene TRBV5-6, with D unresolved. This CDR3 has 13 residues. V lost 0 bases and J lost 6, with 6 bases in between. The V gene's germline CDR1 is SGHDT and CDR2 YYEEEE. The CDR3 DNA is TGTGCCAGCAGCTTGGTTACAGCCGGGGAGCTGTTTTTT. Residues: CASSLVTAGELFF.

The chain couples TRBV7-2 to TRBJ2-1; D remains ambiguous. This CDR3 has 12 residues. Germline CDR1 is SGHTA and CDR2 is FQGNSA. The V end was cut by 5 bases, the J end by 7 bases, with 9 bases between. For the CDR3, the DNA is TGTGCCAGCAGCCCGACTCGTAATGAGCAGTTCTTC. Its translation: CASSPTRNEQFF.